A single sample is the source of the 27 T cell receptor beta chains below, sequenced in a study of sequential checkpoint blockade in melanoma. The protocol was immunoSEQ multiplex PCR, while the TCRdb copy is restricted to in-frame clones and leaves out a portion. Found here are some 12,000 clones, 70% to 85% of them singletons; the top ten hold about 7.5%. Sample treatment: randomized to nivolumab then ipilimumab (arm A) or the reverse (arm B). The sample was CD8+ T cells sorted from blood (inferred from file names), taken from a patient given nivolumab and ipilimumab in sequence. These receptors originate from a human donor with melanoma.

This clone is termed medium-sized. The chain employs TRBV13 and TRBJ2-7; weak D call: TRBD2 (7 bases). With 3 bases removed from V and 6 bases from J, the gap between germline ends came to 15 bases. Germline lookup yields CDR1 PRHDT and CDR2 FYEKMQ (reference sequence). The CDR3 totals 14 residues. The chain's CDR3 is CASSLRGTTREQYF. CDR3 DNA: TGTGCCAGCAGCTTGAGGGGGACTACTCGCGAGCAGTACTTC. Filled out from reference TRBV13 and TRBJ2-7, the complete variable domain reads AAGVIQSPRHLIKEKRETATLKCYPIPRHDTVYWYQQGPGQDPQFLISFYEKMQSDKGSIPDRFSAQQFSDYHSELNMSSLELGDSALYFCASSLRGTTREQYFGPGTRLTVT.

Here the CDR3 DNA reads TGTGCCAGCAGCTTAGCGCTTAACAGGGGCCCTGAAGCTTTCTTT. Its translation: CASSLALNRGPEAFF. The genes are TRBV7-9 and TRBJ1-1; 7 bases match TRBD1. The CDR3 loop spans 15 amino acids. After removal of 0 bases from V and 6 bases from J, the junction contained 7 bases not matched to a gene. The V gene's germline CDR1 is SEHNR and CDR2 FQNEAQ (reference sequence).

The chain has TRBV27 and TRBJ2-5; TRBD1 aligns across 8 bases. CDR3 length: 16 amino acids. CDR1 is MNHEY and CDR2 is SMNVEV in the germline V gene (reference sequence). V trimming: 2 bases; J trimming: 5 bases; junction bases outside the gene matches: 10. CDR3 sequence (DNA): TGTGCCAGCAGTTTACTCCCCCAGGGGGCGTATGAGACCCAGTACTTC. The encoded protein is CASSLLPQGAYETQYF.

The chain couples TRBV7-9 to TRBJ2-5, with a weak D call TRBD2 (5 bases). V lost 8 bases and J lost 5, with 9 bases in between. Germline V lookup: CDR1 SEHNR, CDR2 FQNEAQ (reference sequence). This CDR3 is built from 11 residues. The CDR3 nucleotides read TGTGCCAGCGGCGGGTCGGAGACCCAGTACTTC. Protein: CASGGSETQYF.

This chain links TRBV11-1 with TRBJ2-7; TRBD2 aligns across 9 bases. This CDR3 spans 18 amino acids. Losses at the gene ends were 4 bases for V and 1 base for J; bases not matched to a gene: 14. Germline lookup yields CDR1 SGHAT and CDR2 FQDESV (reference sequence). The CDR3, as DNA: TGTGCCAGCAGCTACCTATCTTCTAGCGGGAAAGAGTCCTACGAGCAGTACTTC. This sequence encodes CASSYLSSSGKESYEQYF. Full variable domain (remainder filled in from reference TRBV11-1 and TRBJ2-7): EAEVAQSPRYKITEKSQAVAFWCDPISGHATLYWYRQILGQGPELLVQFQDESVVDDSQLPKDRFSAERLKGVDSTLKIQPAELGDSAMYLCASSYLSSSGKESYEQYFGPGTRLTVT.

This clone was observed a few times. CDR3 nucleotides: TGTGCCTGGAGCCTGGGGGCTTCCTCAGAGACCCAGTACTTC. It encodes CAWSLGASSETQYF. The chain carries TRBV30 and TRBJ2-5, with D possibly TRBD1 on 6 matching bases. Germline V CDR1 and CDR2: GTSNPN, SVGIG (reference sequence). The CDR3 sequence is 14 residues long. V was cut by 3 bases and J by 4 bases, with 15 bases left in between.

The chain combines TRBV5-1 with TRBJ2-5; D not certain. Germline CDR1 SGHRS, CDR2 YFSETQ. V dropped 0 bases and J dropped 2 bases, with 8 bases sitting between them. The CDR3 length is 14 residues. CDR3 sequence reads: CASSLEEWQETQYF. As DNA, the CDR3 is TGCGCCAGCAGCTTGGAGGAGTGGCAAGAGACCCAGTACTTC. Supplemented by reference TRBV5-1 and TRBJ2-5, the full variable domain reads KAGVTQTPRYLIKTRGQQVTLSCSPISGHRSVSWYQQTPGQGLQFLFEYFSETQRNKGNFPGRFSGRQFSNSRSEMNVSTLELGDSALYLCASSLEEWQETQYFGPGTRLLVL.

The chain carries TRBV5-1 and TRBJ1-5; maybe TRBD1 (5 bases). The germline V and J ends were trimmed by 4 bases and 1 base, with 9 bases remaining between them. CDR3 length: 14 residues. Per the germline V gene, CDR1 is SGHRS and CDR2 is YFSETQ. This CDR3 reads CASSTGESNQPQHF. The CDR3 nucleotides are TGCGCCAGCAGCACGGGGGAGAGCAATCAGCCCCAGCATTTT.

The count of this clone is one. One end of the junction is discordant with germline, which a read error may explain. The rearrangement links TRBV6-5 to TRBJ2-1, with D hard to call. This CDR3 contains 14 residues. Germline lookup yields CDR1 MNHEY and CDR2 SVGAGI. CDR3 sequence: CASSYSNSHNEQFF. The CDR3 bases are TGTGCCAGCAGTTACTCTAACTCCCACAATGAGCAGTTCTTC.

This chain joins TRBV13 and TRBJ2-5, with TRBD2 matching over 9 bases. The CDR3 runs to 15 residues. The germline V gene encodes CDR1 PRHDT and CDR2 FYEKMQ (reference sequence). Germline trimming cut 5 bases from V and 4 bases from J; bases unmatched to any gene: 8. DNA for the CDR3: TGTGCCAGCAGCAACCGCGAACTAGCGGGAGAGACCCAGTACTTC. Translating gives CASSNRELAGETQYF.

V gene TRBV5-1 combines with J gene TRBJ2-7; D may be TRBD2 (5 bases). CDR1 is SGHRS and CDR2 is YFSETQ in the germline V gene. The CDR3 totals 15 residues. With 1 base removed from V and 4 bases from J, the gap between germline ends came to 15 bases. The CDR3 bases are TGCGCCAGCAGCTTGTTATCGGCGGGTTCGTACGAGCAGTACTTC. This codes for CASSLLSAGSYEQYF.

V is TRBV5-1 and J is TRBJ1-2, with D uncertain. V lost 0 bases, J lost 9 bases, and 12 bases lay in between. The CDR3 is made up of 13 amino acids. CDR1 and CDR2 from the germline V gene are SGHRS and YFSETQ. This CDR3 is CASSLGLIVRYTF. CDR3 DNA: TGCGCCAGCAGCTTGGGGTTGATAGTTCGCTACACCTTC.

The CDR3 coding sequence is TGTGCCAGCAGCCCGACTAGCGGGAGACATGAGCAGTTCTTC. The encoded protein is CASSPTSGRHEQFF. The chain is built from TRBV7-9 and TRBJ2-1; 12 bases align to TRBD2. Trimming at V came to 5 bases and at J to 8 bases, leaving 4 bases not matched to a gene. Germline V lookup: CDR1 SEHNR, CDR2 FQNEAQ (reference sequence). This CDR3 has 14 residues.

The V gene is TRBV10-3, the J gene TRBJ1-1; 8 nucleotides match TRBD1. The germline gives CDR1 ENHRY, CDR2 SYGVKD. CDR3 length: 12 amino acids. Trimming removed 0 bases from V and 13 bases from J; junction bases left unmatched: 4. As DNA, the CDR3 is TGTGCCATCAGTGAGTCGGGACAGGACCATTTCTTT. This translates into CAISESGQDHFF.

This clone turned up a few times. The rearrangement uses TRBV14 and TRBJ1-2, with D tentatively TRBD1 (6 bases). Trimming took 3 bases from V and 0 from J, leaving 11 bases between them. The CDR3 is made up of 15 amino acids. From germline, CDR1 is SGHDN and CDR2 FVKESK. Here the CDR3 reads CASSQGAWANYGYTF. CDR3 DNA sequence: TGTGCCAGCAGCCAGGGGGCCTGGGCTAACTATGGCTACACCTTC.

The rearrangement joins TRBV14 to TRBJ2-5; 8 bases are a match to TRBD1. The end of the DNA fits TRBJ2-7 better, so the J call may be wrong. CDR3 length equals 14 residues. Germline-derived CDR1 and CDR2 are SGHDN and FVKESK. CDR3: CASSQVGQGGEQYF. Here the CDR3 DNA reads TGTGCCAGCAGCCAAGTCGGACAGGGCGGCGAGCAGTACTTC.

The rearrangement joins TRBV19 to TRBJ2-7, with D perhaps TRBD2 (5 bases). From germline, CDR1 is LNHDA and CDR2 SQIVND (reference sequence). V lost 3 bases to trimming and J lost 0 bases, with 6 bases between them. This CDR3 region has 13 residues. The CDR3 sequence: CASSISGSYEQYF. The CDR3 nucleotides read TGTGCCAGTAGTATCAGCGGCTCCTACGAGCAGTACTTC.

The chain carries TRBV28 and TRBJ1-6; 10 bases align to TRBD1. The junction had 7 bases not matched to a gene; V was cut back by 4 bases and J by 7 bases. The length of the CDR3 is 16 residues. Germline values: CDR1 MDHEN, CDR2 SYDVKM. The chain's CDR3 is CASSSLTGGDNSPLHF. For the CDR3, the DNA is TGTGCCAGCAGTTCCCTGACAGGGGGCGACAATTCACCCCTCCACTTT.

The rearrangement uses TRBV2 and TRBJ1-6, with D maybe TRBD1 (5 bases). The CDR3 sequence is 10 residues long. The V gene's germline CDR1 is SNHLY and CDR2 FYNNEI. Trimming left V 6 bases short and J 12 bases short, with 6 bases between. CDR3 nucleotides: TGTGCCAGCAGAGGGGTACCCCTCCACTTT. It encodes CASRGVPLHF.

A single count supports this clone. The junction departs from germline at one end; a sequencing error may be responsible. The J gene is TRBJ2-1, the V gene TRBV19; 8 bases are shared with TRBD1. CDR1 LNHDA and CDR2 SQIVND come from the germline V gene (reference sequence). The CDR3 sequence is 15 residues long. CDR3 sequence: CASRIGQGLYNEQFF. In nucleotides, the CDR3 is TGTGCCAGTAGAATAGGACAGGGTCTCTACAATGAGCAGTTCTTC. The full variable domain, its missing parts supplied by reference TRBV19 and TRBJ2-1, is DGGITQSPKYLFRKEGQNVTLSCEQNLNHDAMYWYRQDPGQGLRLIYYSQIVNDFQKGDIAEGYSVSREKKESFPLTVTSAQKNPTAFYLCASRIGQGLYNEQFFGPGTRLTVL.

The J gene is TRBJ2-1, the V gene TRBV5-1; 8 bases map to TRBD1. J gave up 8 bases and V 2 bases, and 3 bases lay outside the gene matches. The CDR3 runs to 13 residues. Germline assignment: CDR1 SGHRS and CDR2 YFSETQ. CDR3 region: CASSLQGGDEQFF. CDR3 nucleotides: TGCGCCAGCAGCTTACAGGGGGGTGATGAGCAGTTCTTC.

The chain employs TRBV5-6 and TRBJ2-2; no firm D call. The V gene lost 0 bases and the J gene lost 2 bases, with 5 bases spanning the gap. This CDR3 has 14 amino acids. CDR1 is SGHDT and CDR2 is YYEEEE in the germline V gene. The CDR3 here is CASSLVGNTGELFF. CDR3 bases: TGTGCCAGCAGCTTGGTCGGTAACACCGGGGAGCTGTTTTTT. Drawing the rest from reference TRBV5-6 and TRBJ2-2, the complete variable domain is DAGVTQSPTHLIKTRGQQVTLRCSPKSGHDTVSWYQQALGQGPQFIFQYYEEEERQRGNFPDRFSGHQFPNYSSELNVNALLLGDSALYLCASSLVGNTGELFFGEGSRLTVL.

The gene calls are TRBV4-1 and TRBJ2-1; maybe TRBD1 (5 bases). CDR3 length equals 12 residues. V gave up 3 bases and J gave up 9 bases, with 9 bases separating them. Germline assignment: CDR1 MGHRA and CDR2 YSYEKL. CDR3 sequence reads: CASSQTATEQFF. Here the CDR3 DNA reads TGCGCCAGCAGCCAGACAGCCACTGAGCAGTTCTTC.

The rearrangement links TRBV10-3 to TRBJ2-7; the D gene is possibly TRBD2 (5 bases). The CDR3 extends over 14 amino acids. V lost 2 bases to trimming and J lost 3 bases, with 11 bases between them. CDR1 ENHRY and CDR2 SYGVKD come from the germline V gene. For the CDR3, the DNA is TGTGCCATCAGTGAGGAGGGCATCCTCTACGAGCAGTACTTC. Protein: CAISEEGILYEQYF.

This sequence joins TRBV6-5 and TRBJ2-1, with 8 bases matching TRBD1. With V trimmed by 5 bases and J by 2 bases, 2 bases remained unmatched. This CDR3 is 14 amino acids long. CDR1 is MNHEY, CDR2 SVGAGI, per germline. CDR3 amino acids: CASSGTGPYNEQFF. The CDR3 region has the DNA TGTGCCAGCAGTGGGACAGGACCCTACAATGAGCAGTTCTTC.

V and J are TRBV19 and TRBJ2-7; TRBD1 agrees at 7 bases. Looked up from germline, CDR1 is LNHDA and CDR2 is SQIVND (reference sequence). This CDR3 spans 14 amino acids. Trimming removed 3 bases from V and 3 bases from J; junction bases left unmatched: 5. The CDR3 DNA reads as TGTGCCAGTAGTATGGACAGGATCGGCTACGAGCAGTACTTC. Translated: CASSMDRIGYEQYF. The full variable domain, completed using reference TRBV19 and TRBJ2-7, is DGGITQSPKYLFRKEGQNVTLSCEQNLNHDAMYWYRQDPGQGLRLIYYSQIVNDFQKGDIAEGYSVSREKKESFPLTVTSAQKNPTAFYLCASSMDRIGYEQYFGPGTRLTVT.

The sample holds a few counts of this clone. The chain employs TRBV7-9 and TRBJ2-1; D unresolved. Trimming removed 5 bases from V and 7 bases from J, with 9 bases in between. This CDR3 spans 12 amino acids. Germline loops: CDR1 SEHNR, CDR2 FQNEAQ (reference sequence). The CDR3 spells CASSPILNEQFF. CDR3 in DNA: TGTGCCAGCAGCCCGATACTTAATGAGCAGTTCTTC. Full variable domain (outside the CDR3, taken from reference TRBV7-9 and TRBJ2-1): DTGVSQNPRHKITKRGQNVTFRCDPISEHNRLYWYRQTLGQGPEFLTYFQNEAQLEKSRLLSDRFSAERPKGSFSTLEIQRTEQGDSAMYLCASSPILNEQFFGPGTRLTVL.